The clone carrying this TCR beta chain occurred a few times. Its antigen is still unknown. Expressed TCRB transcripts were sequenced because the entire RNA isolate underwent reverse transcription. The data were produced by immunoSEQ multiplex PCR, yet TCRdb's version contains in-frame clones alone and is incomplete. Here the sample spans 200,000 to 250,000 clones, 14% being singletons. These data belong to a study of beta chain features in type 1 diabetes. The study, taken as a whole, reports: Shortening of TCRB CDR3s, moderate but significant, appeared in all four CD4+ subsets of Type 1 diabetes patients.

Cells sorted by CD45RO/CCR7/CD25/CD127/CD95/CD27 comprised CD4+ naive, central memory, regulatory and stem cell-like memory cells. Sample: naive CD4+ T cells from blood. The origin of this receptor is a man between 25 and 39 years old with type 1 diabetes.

The CDR3 DNA reads TGTGCCAGTAGTATGGGACAGGGTTCGTCCGAGCAGTACTTC. Amino acids: CASSMGQGSSEQYF. The gene calls are TRBV19 and TRBJ2-7; 9 bases fit TRBD1. Germline CDR1 is LNHDA and CDR2 is SQIVND (reference sequence). The trim removed 3 bases at V and 6 bases at J, leaving 6 bases unmatched. This CDR3 contains 14 residues.